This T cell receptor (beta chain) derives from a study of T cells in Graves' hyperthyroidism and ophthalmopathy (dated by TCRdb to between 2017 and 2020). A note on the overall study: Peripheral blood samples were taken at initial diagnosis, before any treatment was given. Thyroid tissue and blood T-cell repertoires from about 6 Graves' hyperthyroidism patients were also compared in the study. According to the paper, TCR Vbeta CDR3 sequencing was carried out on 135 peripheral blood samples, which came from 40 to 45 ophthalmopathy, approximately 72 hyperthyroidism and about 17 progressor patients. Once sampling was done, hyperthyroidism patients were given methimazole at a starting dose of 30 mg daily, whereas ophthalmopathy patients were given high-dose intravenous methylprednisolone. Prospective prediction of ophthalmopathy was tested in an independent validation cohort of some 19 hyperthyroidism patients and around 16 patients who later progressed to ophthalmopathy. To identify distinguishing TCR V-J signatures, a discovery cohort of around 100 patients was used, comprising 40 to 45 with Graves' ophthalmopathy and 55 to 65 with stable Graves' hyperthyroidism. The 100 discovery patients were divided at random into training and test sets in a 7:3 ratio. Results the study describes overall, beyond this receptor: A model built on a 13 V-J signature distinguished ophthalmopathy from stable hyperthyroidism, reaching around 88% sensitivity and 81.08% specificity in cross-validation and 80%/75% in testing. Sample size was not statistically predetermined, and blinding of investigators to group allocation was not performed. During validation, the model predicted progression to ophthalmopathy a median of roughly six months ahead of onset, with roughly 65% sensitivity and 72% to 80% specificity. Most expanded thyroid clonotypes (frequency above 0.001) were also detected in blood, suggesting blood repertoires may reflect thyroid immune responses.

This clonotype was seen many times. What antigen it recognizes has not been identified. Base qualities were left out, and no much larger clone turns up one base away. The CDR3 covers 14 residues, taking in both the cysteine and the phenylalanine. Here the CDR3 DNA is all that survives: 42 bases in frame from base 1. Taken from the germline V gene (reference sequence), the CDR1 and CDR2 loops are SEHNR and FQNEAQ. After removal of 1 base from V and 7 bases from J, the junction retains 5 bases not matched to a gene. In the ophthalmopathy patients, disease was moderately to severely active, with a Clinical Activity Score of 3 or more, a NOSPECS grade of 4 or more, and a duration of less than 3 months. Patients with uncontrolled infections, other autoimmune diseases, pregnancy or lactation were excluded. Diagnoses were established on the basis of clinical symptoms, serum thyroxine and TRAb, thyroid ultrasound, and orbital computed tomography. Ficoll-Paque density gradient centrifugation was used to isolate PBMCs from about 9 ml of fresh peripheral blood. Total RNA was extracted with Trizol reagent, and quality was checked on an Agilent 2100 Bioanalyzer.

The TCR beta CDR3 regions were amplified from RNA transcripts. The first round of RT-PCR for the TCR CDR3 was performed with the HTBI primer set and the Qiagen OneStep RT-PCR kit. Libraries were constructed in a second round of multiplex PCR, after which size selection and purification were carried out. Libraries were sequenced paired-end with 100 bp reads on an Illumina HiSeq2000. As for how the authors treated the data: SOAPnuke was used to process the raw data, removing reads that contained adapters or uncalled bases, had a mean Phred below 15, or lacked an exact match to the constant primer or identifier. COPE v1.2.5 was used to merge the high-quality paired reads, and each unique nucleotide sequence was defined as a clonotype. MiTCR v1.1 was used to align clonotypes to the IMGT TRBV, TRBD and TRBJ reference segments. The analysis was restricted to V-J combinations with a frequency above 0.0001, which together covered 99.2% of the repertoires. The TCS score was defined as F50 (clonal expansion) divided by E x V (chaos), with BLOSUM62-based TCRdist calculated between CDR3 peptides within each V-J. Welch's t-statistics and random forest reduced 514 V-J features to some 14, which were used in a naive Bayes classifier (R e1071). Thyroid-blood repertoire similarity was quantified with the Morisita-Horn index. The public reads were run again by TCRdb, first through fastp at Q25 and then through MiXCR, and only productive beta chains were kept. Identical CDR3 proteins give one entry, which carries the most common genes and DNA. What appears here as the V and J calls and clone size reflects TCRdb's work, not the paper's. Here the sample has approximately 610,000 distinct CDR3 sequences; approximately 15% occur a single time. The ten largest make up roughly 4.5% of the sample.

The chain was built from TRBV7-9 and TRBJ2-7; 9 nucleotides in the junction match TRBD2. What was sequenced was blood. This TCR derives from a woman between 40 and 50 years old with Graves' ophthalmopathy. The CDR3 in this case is CASSLGGTSREQYF. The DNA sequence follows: TGTGCCAGCAGCTTAGGAGGGACTAGCAGGGAGCAGTACTTC.